Following are 12 T cell receptor beta chains from one sample sequenced in a study of blood T cell repertoires in COVID-19. The assay was immunoSEQ multiplex PCR, and TCRdb's table has in-frame clones only and misses some. The table lists 140,000 to 150,000 clones, approximately 88% of them singletons. Sequencing was done on a sample of peripheral blood. Receptor source: a woman between 45 and 65 years old with acute or convalescent COVID-19.

This clone was recorded once. The chain is built from TRBV18 and TRBJ1-1; a weak D match, TRBD1 (6 bases). Trimming took 8 bases from V and 7 from J, leaving 14 bases between them. The CDR3 totals 12 residues. From germline, CDR1 is KGHSH and CDR2 LQKENI. The CDR3 bases are TGTGCCAGCGACAGGTCCCCGGGTGAAGCTTTCTTT. Protein: CASDRSPGEAFF.

The V gene is TRBV9, the J gene TRBJ2-5; 7 nucleotides match TRBD1. This CDR3 spans 14 amino acids. The germline CDR1 and CDR2 sequences are SGDLS and YYNGEE. Trimming removed 2 bases from V and 3 bases from J; junction bases left unmatched: 4. CDR3 nucleotides: TGTGCCAGCAGCGTTGGGACAGTCAAAGAGACCCAGTACTTC. Protein sequence: CASSVGTVKETQYF.

This rearrangement joins TRBV2 to TRBJ1-1; the match to TRBD1 covers 7 bases. V was clipped by 6 bases and J by 8 bases; unmatched bases: 12. The CDR3 totals 14 residues. Germline values: CDR1 SNHLY, CDR2 FYNNEI. The CDR3 DNA follows: TGTGCCAGCAGAGAATTAGGACAGGCTTTCGAAGCTTTCTTT. It is translated as CASRELGQAFEAFF. The full variable domain, in which reference TRBV2 and TRBJ1-1 provide the parts outside the CDR3, is EPEVTQTPSHQVTQMGQEVILRCVPISNHLYFYWYRQILGQKVEFLVSFYNNEISEKSEIFDDQFSVERPDGSNFTLKIRSTKLEDSAMYFCASRELGQAFEAFFGQGTRLTVV.

V gene TRBV4-1 combines with J gene TRBJ2-7; no clear D gene. The CDR3 has 12 residues. With 4 bases removed from V and 3 bases from J, the gap between germline ends came to 7 bases. Germline V gene lookup returns CDR1 MGHRA and CDR2 YSYEKL. CDR3 protein: CASSPTDYEQYF. In DNA, the CDR3 is TGCGCCAGCAGCCCGACTGACTACGAGCAGTACTTC.

V usage is TRBV11-3 and J usage is TRBJ2-2, with 7 bases identical to TRBD1. The CDR3 extends over 17 amino acids. Germline lookup yields CDR1 SGHNT and CDR2 YENEEA. The V gene end was trimmed by 2 bases and the J gene end by 6 bases; junction bases not matched to a gene: 12. The CDR3 DNA is TGTGCCAGCAGCTTATCCGATTCTAGCAGGGGGTCCGGGGAGCTGTTTTTT. It specifies CASSLSDSSRGSGELFF.

This rearrangement joins TRBV19 to TRBJ1-5; 9 bases match TRBD1. This CDR3 is 14 amino acids long. Germline-derived CDR1 and CDR2 are LNHDA and SQIVND (reference sequence). The V segment lost 7 bases and the J segment 5 bases; nucleotides outside the gene matches: 6. DNA for the CDR3: TGTGCCAGTACGATAACAGGGGGCTATCAGCCCCAGCATTTT. As protein: CASTITGGYQPQHF.

CDR3: CSVMTGTGNQPQHF. CDR3 coding DNA: TGCAGCGTGATGACCGGGACAGGGAATCAGCCCCAGCATTTT. The chain couples TRBV29-1 to TRBJ1-5, with TRBD1 matching 9 bases. Germline trimming cut 6 bases from V and 4 bases from J; bases unmatched to any gene: 7. CDR3 length: 14 amino acids. The V gene's germline CDR1 is SQVTM and CDR2 ANQGSEA.

The gene calls are TRBV2 and TRBJ1-6; D is ambiguous. Trimming left V 3 bases short and J 4 bases short, with 4 bases between. The length of the CDR3 is 13 residues. The germline CDR1 and CDR2 sequences are SNHLY and FYNNEI. CDR3 sequence: CASSDSYNSPLHF. CDR3 DNA: TGTGCCAGCAGTGATTCTTATAATTCACCCCTCCACTTT.

This clone showed up just a few times. This chain links TRBV7-3 with TRBJ1-3, with D possibly TRBD1 on 5 matching bases. Germline assignment: CDR1 SGHTA and CDR2 FQGTGA. The CDR3 runs to 15 residues. V lost 6 bases, J lost 4 bases, and 16 bases lay in between. The CDR3, as DNA: TGTGCCAGCAGTCTAGGTCCAGGGCAAGGAAACACCATATATTTT. Its translation is CASSLGPGQGNTIYF.

The chain has TRBV10-1 and TRBJ2-1, with a possible D match to TRBD2 (5 bases). Germline V lookup: CDR1 WNHNN, CDR2 SYGVQD (reference sequence). With 0 bases removed from V and 0 bases from J, the gap between germline ends came to 9 bases. The CDR3 runs 16 residues. CDR3 sequence reads: CASSESVGSSYNEQFF. The CDR3 coding sequence is TGCGCCAGCAGTGAGTCCGTGGGGAGCTCCTACAATGAGCAGTTCTTC.

The chain recombines TRBV6-6 with TRBJ1-2, with D possibly being TRBD1 (6 bases). Germline CDR1 is MNHNY and CDR2 is SVGAGI (reference sequence). CDR3 size: 13 residues. With 5 bases removed from V and 2 bases from J, the gap between germline ends came to 9 bases. As DNA, the CDR3 is TGTGCCAGCAGTCCTACAGGGAACTATGGCTACACCTTC. Translated: CASSPTGNYGYTF.

The genes are TRBV6-5 and TRBJ2-1, with 8 bases fitting TRBD2. V lost 6 bases to trimming and J lost 7 bases; unmatched junction nucleotides: 5. The CDR3 consists of 13 residues. Germline V lookup: CDR1 MNHEY, CDR2 SVGAGI. The CDR3 DNA follows: TGTGCCAGCAGGCGGGGGGCAGGGAATGAGCAGTTCTTC. Encoded protein: CASRRGAGNEQFF.